A single sample gave rise to the 30 T cell receptor beta chains below, sequenced in a study of blood T cell repertoires in COVID-19. Sequenced by immunoSEQ multiplex PCR; TCRdb stores in-frame clones only, minus some. The sample lists about 180,000 clones; roughly 87% were seen once. The sequencing sample was made of peripheral blood. The receptor set was obtained from a man between 18 and 35 years old who had recovered from COVID-19.

The chain carries TRBV13 and TRBJ1-3; D remains ambiguous. Germline CDR1 and CDR2: PRHDT and FYEKMQ (reference sequence). V dropped 7 bases and J dropped 0 bases, with 16 bases sitting between them. This CDR3 is built from 16 residues. The DNA of the CDR3 is TGTGCCAGCACCACGGTTCCTCTCAACTCTGGAAACACCATATATTTT. This encodes CASTTVPLNSGNTIYF.

The chain uses TRBV11-3 and TRBJ2-7; tentatively, D is TRBD2 (5 bases). The CDR3 extends over 13 amino acids. The germline V gene has CDR1 SGHNT and CDR2 YENEEA. The V gene lost 6 bases and the J gene lost 6 bases, with 15 bases spanning the gap. In nucleotides, the CDR3 is TGTGCCAGCAGTATAACTAGTTACAGCGAGCAGTACTTC. This sequence encodes CASSITSYSEQYF.

The chain recombines TRBV19 with TRBJ2-3; 9 bases match TRBD2. Germline V CDR1 and CDR2: LNHDA, SQIVND (reference sequence). The CDR3 covers 16 residues. The V and J ends lost 3 bases and 1 base, in that order; junction bases with no gene match: 5. CDR3 sequence: CASSIRAGGRTDTQYF. The CDR3 DNA reads as TGTGCCAGTAGTATTCGAGCGGGAGGTCGCACAGATACGCAGTATTTT.

The CDR3 protein is CASSSDRVRETQYF. The CDR3 region has the DNA TGTGCCAGCAGCTCCGACAGAGTCCGAGAGACCCAGTACTTC. V is TRBV7-2 and J is TRBJ2-5; D possibly corresponds to TRBD1 (5 bases). With 4 bases removed from V and 4 bases from J, the gap between germline ends came to 13 bases. Germline CDR1 is SGHTA and CDR2 is FQGNSA. This CDR3 has 14 amino acids.

This clone was detected only once. J is TRBJ1-1 and V is TRBV5-1; 8 bases are shared with TRBD1. Germline values: CDR1 SGHRS, CDR2 YFSETQ. With V trimmed by 0 bases and J by 0 bases, 10 bases remained unmatched. This CDR3 contains 18 residues. The CDR3 loop reads CASSLDRMAGGLNTEAFF. CDR3 bases: TGCGCCAGCAGCTTGGATCGGATGGCAGGGGGCTTGAACACTGAAGCTTTCTTT.

This clone has a handful of counts. V usage is TRBV9 and J usage is TRBJ1-2; 9 bases line up with TRBD1. Trimming cost V 4 bases and J 4 bases; bases outside gene matches: 11. The CDR3 totals 16 residues. Germline-derived CDR1 and CDR2 are SGDLS and YYNGEE. This CDR3 reads CASSSGQGMDVYGYTF. CDR3 in DNA: TGTGCCAGCAGCTCAGGACAGGGGATGGATGTCTATGGCTACACCTTC.

A note on this clone: Other nucleotide sequences in the sample specify the same CDR3. The genes are TRBV7-2 and TRBJ1-5, with TRBD1 matching over 9 bases. The CDR3 is 15 residues long. CDR1 is SGHTA, CDR2 FQGNSA, per germline. The trim removed 4 bases at V and 6 bases at J, leaving 7 bases unmatched. The CDR3 DNA follows: TGTGCCAGCAGCTCCAACAGGGGGCAGAGTCAGCCCCAGCATTTT. This encodes CASSSNRGQSQPQHF.

The rearrangement links TRBV6-5 to TRBJ2-7; 8 nucleotides align to TRBD2. The CDR3 sequence is 15 residues long. CDR1 is MNHEY and CDR2 is SVGAGI in the germline V gene. The trim removed 2 bases at V and 2 bases at J, leaving 5 bases unmatched. CDR3: CASSYSGRATYEQYF. The CDR3 DNA sequence: TGTGCCAGCAGTTACAGCGGGAGAGCCACCTACGAGCAGTACTTC.

The rearrangement uses TRBV4-3 and TRBJ1-2; possibly TRBD1 for D (6 bases). The CDR3 covers 15 residues. With 3 bases removed from V and 1 base from J, the gap between germline ends came to 12 bases. The germline gives CDR1 LGHNA, CDR2 YSLEER. This chain's CDR3 is CASSQGDTDNYGYTF. CDR3 sequence (DNA): TGCGCCAGCAGCCAGGGGGACACCGATAACTATGGCTACACCTTC.

The chain carries TRBV30 and TRBJ2-2; 8 positions match TRBD2. The CDR3 length is 14 residues. V lost 5 bases and J lost 2; bases outside the gene matches: 4. Germline V gives CDR1 GTSNPN, CDR2 SVGIG (reference sequence). CDR3 in amino acids: CAWATSENTGELFF. CDR3 coding DNA: TGTGCCTGGGCGACTAGCGAAAACACCGGGGAGCTGTTTTTT.

V is TRBV18 and J is TRBJ2-1; 8 bases align to TRBD2. The CDR3 covers 16 residues. CDR1 KGHSH and CDR2 LQKENI come from the germline V gene. V shed 3 bases and J 4 bases; nucleotides not matched to a gene: 8. Here the CDR3 DNA reads TGTGCCAGCTCACCTCTGGGTAGCGGGACTTACAATGAGCAGTTCTTC. Its translation: CASSPLGSGTYNEQFF.

Only a few counts were recorded for this clone. The V and J genes are TRBV10-3 and TRBJ1-2; 10 bases are shared with TRBD1. J lost 3 bases, V lost 5 bases, and 9 bases had no gene match. From germline, CDR1 is ENHRY and CDR2 SYGVKD. This CDR3 is built from 16 residues. The CDR3 region has the DNA TGTGCCATCAGTCTCCAGGGGGACAGGGGTGACTATGGCTACACCTTC. Translated: CAISLQGDRGDYGYTF.

The rearrangement uses TRBV6-5 and TRBJ1-6; D is undetermined. This CDR3 is built from 15 residues. V was trimmed by 5 bases and J by 5 bases, leaving 13 bases between them. Germline V gene data show CDR1 as MNHEY and CDR2 as SVGAGI. DNA of the CDR3: TGTGCCAGCAGTAGCGTCGGAACCCATAATTCACCCCTCCACTTT. Its translation is CASSSVGTHNSPLHF.

This clone was recorded once. V is TRBV29-1 and J is TRBJ1-2; TRBD1 matches at 7 bases. Germline values: CDR1 SQVTM, CDR2 ANQGSEA. V was clipped by 0 bases and J by 8 bases; unmatched bases: 9. This CDR3 region has 14 residues. CDR3 nucleotide sequence: TGCAGCGTTGAAGATCACGTGACAGGGCTAGGCTACACCTTC. Its protein product is CSVEDHVTGLGYTF.

J is TRBJ2-3 and V is TRBV5-4; 9 bases line up with TRBD1. Germline CDR1 reads SGHNT; CDR2 reads YYREEE (reference sequence). Trimming took 5 bases from V and 5 from J; bases not matched to a gene: 9. The length of the CDR3 is 15 residues. The chain's CDR3 is CASSSGQGRVDTQYF. The DNA of the CDR3 is TGTGCCAGCAGTTCCGGACAGGGGAGAGTAGATACGCAGTATTTT.

This chain uses TRBV7-9 with TRBJ2-7; a weak D match, TRBD2 (5 bases). The CDR3 is made up of 16 amino acids. V was shortened by 7 bases and J by 2 bases, with 21 bases between the two germline ends. The germline V gene has CDR1 SEHNR and CDR2 FQNEAQ (reference sequence). CDR3 amino acids: CASTSGSNWKTYEQYF. CDR3 DNA sequence: TGTGCCAGCACCAGCGGAAGTAACTGGAAAACCTACGAGCAGTACTTC.

The V and J genes are TRBV20-1 and TRBJ2-2; the D gene is possibly TRBD2 (5 bases). The germline CDR1 and CDR2 sequences are DFQATT and SNEGSKA (reference sequence). The CDR3 has 13 residues. V lost 3 bases, J lost 8 bases, and 13 bases lay in between. The DNA of the CDR3 is TGCAGTGCTAGTATGTCGGGAAGGGGGGAGCTGTTTTTT. As protein: CSASMSGRGELFF.

The gene calls are TRBV4-3 and TRBJ2-1; tentatively, D is TRBD2 (5 bases). CDR1 and CDR2 from the germline V gene are LGHNA and YSLEER. V was pared by 3 bases and J by 6 bases, with 12 bases between. CDR3 length equals 14 residues. The chain's CDR3 is CASSQRGQSNEQFF. The CDR3, as DNA: TGCGCCAGCAGCCAGCGCGGGCAGAGCAATGAGCAGTTCTTC.

This chain connects TRBV5-6 to TRBJ2-7; tentatively, D is TRBD2 (6 bases). V lost 3 bases, J lost 2 bases, and 9 bases lay in between. CDR1 and CDR2 (germline): SGHDT, YYEEEE. The CDR3 is 13 residues long. CDR3 in amino acids: CASSSGVTYEQYF. The CDR3 DNA follows: TGTGCCAGCAGCTCGGGGGTTACCTACGAGCAGTACTTC.

This clone was seen only once. The chain uses TRBV6-5 and TRBJ2-7; D possibly corresponds to TRBD2 (6 bases). Looked up from germline, CDR1 is MNHEY and CDR2 is SVGAGI. The germline V and J ends were trimmed by 5 bases and 12 bases, with 14 bases remaining between them. The CDR3 runs to 11 residues. CDR3 sequence reads: CASSHLGLPYF. The CDR3 DNA reads as TGTGCCAGCAGTCACCTTGGACTACCGTACTTC.

The chain combines TRBV15 with TRBJ1-5, with a weak D call TRBD1 (5 bases). Trimming shortened V by 1 base and J by 3 bases, and 7 bases separated the two germline ends. The CDR3 loop spans 14 amino acids. Germline CDR1 reads LNHNV; CDR2 reads YYDKDF (reference sequence). CDR3 sequence reads: CATSRGQTNQPQHF. For the CDR3, the DNA is TGTGCCACCAGCAGAGGACAGACCAATCAGCCCCAGCATTTT.

This chain connects TRBV7-6 to TRBJ2-1; 12 bases fit TRBD2. V lost 5 bases to trimming and J lost 8 bases; unmatched junction nucleotides: 7. The germline V gene encodes CDR1 SGHVS and CDR2 FNYEAQ. The CDR3 sequence is 15 residues long. CDR3 sequence reads: CASSLRLAGADEQFF. In DNA, the CDR3 is TGTGCCAGCAGCCTTAGACTAGCGGGAGCAGATGAGCAGTTCTTC.

This sequence joins TRBV10-1 and TRBJ2-1; the match to TRBD2 covers 13 bases. Germline-derived CDR1 and CDR2 are WNHNN and SYGVQD (reference sequence). The CDR3 loop spans 16 amino acids. Trimming removed 4 bases from V and 8 bases from J; junction bases left unmatched: 8. CDR3 nucleotides: TGCGCCAGCAGTGGGACTAGCGGGAGAGGTCGGGATGAGCAGTTCTTC. Its protein is CASSGTSGRGRDEQFF.

The V and J genes are TRBV4-3 and TRBJ2-4; D is undetermined. The germline V gene has CDR1 LGHNA and CDR2 YSLEER. The CDR3 is 18 amino acids. V was clipped by 4 bases and J by 6 bases, with 25 bases between them. CDR3 region: CASSPKLTDTERLNIQYF. The CDR3, as DNA: TGCGCCAGCAGCCCCAAGCTCACCGACACAGAAAGATTAAACATTCAGTACTTC.

The J gene is TRBJ1-5, the V gene TRBV12-3 or TRBV12-4, with D hard to call. The CDR3 totals 13 residues. V was clipped by 3 bases and J by 2 bases, with 5 bases between them. CDR3 DNA sequence: TGTGCCAGCAGTTTTGCGGGCAATCAGCCCCAGCATTTT. Its protein product is CASSFAGNQPQHF.

The rearrangement joins TRBV6-5 to TRBJ1-1; possible D gene TRBD1, 6 bases. The V and J ends lost 10 bases and 0 bases respectively, with 12 bases between them. The CDR3 covers 13 residues. Germline CDR1 is MNHEY and CDR2 is SVGAGI. CDR3 DNA sequence: TGTGCCACCCCGGGACACTTGAACACTGAAGCTTTCTTT. Amino acid sequence: CATPGHLNTEAFF.

The chain has TRBV5-5 and TRBJ2-3; 13 nucleotides align to TRBD2. V lost 6 bases to trimming and J lost 6 bases; unmatched junction nucleotides: 1. The germline V gene has CDR1 SGHKS and CDR2 YYEKEE (reference sequence). This CDR3 is 13 amino acids long. The CDR3 loop reads CASTLAGGDTQYF. CDR3 coding DNA: TGTGCCAGCACACTAGCGGGAGGGGATACGCAGTATTTT.

The table lists this clone with a count of one. The V and J genes are TRBV28 and TRBJ2-7, with 9 bases identical to TRBD1. The germline gives CDR1 MDHEN, CDR2 SYDVKM. The CDR3 is 16 amino acids. V shed 7 bases and J 2 bases; nucleotides not matched to a gene: 12. CDR3 sequence reads: CASTLIPGTGPYEQYF. DNA for the CDR3: TGTGCCAGCACCCTTATCCCCGGGACAGGGCCCTACGAGCAGTACTTC.

The chain links TRBV5-1 to TRBJ1-1; 9 nucleotides agree with TRBD1. Germline values: CDR1 SGHRS, CDR2 YFSETQ. The trim removed 3 bases at V and 5 bases at J, leaving 5 bases unmatched. The CDR3 is 14 amino acids. The CDR3 DNA follows: TGCGCCAGCAGCTCGTCGACAGGGGGTACTGAAGCTTTCTTT. It yields the protein CASSSSTGGTEAFF.

This clone was observed a handful of times. This chain joins TRBV10-3 and TRBJ1-6, with TRBD1 as a possible D gene (6 bases). CDR1 is ENHRY, CDR2 SYGVKD, per germline. V lost 2 bases, J lost 7 bases, and 6 bases lay in between. The CDR3 spans 13 residues. In DNA, the CDR3 is TGTGCCATCAGTGAGGGGGGCAATTCACCCCTCCACTTT. This gives the protein CAISEGGNSPLHF.